The entry below describes one T cell receptor (beta chain). As yet, its antigen is unknown. Amplification targeted TCR beta CDR3 regions from RNA transcripts. Researchers ran a first-round RT-PCR on the TCR CDR3 using the HTBI primer set. Each CDR3 protein is one row after TCRdb ran MiXCR on the multiplex PCR reads. This table has about 410,000 distinct CDR3 sequences, about 14% appearing once. The authors obtained PBMCs from 10 ml of fresh peripheral blood. This CDR3 region has 13 residues. Germline V gene data show CDR1 as DFQATT and CDR2 as SNEGSKA (reference sequence). V lost 4 bases, J lost 6 bases, and 4 bases stayed unmatched. These data are taken from a study of T cells in Graves' hyperthyroidism and ophthalmopathy. Notes on the study in general: Blood held most thyroid clonotypes expanded above 0.001 frequency.

What was sequenced was blood. This clonotype originated in a woman aged 30 to 39 with Graves' ophthalmopathy. J is TRBJ1-5 and V is TRBV20-1; 9 nucleotides match TRBD1. The DNA of the CDR3 is TGCAGTGCTATCAAACAGGGGGCTCAGCCCCAGCATTTT. Amino acids: CSAIKQGAQPQHF.